At least ten counts were recorded for the clone carrying this T cell receptor beta chain. Antigen unknown. The sample is drawn from a study of T cells in Graves' hyperthyroidism and ophthalmopathy. Whole-study results and caveats: Blood samples included most of the expanded thyroid clonotypes exceeding 0.001.

Germline CDR1 and CDR2: SGDLS and YYNGEE. V lost 0 bases and J lost 10, with 13 bases in between. This CDR3 comprises 13 residues. Blood from later-ophthalmopathy patients was taken at first hyperthyroidism diagnosis. PBMCs were collected from an approximately 9.4 ml volume of fresh peripheral blood. Amplification yielded TCR beta CDR3 regions, with RNA transcripts as the source. RT-PCR in the first round (using the HTBI primer set) targeted the TCR CDR3. MiXCR, run by TCRdb on the multiplex PCR reads, gives a single entry per CDR3 protein. The table records nearly 600,000 distinct CDR3 sequences, about 14% of them present only once.

The clonotype was recovered from a woman aged 25 to 39 with Graves' hyperthyroidism that later progressed to Graves' ophthalmopathy. The chain uses TRBV9 and TRBJ1-1; D remains ambiguous. The source material was blood. CDR3: CASSVDGEVVAFF. CDR3 DNA sequence: TGTGCCAGCAGCGTAGATGGGGAGGTGGTAGCTTTCTTT.